Listed below are T cell receptor beta chains from one sample, sequenced in a study of shared clonotypes between healthy human individuals. Assay used: immunoSEQ multiplex PCR; TCRdb lists only in-frame clones, some missing. Seen here are about 2.1 million clones, 90% to 95% observed once, and the top ten hold more than 1.5%. The sample taken for sequencing was naive CD8+ T cells from PBMCs. These receptors all stem from a man younger than 35 in good health. Some clones in this sample may be carry-over from other donors' samples. Both conserved end residues are part of each CDR3. D genes are given only for firm matches. Clone size appears in some rows only: once, few, many, or a class for an expanded clone.

D: -
size: -
J: TRBJ1-2
V: TRBV5-6
CDR3: CASSLGRKGVYGYTF
DNA: TGTGCCAGCAGCTTGGGCCGAAAGGGAGTCTATGGCTACACCTTC

D: TRBD1
size: -
J: TRBJ2-7
V: TRBV6-1
CDR3: CASSKPGQVPLEQYF
DNA: TGTGCCAGCAGTAAGCCGGGACAGGTACCACTCGAGCAGTACTTC

D: -
size: -
J: TRBJ2-2
V: TRBV15
CDR3: CATSKSRGVRELFF
DNA: TGTGCCACCAGCAAGAGCAGGGGCGTGAGGGAGCTGTTTTTT

D: -
size: -
J: TRBJ2-7
V: TRBV6-1
CDR3: CASSELGASYEQYF
DNA: TGTGCCAGCAGTGAACTCGGAGCCTCCTACGAGCAGTACTTC

D: -
size: -
J: TRBJ2-7
V: TRBV7-9
CDR3: CASSPQNRGSYEQYF
DNA: TGTGCCAGCAGCCCCCAGAATAGAGGGTCCTACGAGCAGTACTTC

D: -
size: once
J: TRBJ2-3
V: TRBV4-2
CDR3: CASSQDRASTDTQYF
DNA: TGTGCCAGCAGCCAAGATCGAGCTAGCACAGATACGCAGTATTTT

D: -
size: -
J: TRBJ2-3
V: TRBV9
CDR3: CASSDRGGPSTDTQYF
DNA: TGTGCCAGCAGCGATAGGGGCGGACCTAGCACAGATACGCAGTATTTT

D: TRBD2
size: -
J: TRBJ2-2
V: TRBV7-3
CDR3: CASSLWGLAGATPNTGELFF
DNA: TGTGCCAGCAGCTTATGGGGACTAGCGGGGGCTACACCGAACACCGGGGAGCTGTTTTTT

D: -
size: -
J: TRBJ2-5
V: TRBV6-6
CDR3: CASSYGLRETQYF
DNA: TGTGCCAGCAGTTACGGGCTGAGGGAGACCCAGTACTTC

D: -
size: few
J: TRBJ1-5
V: TRBV27
CDR3: CASSLGGGRPQHF
DNA: TGTGCCAGCAGTTTGGGAGGGGGTCGGCCCCAGCATTTT

D: -
size: once
J: TRBJ2-1
V: TRBV7-9
CDR3: CASSSRGETVNEQFF
DNA: TGTGCCAGCAGCTCAAGAGGAGAGACAGTCAATGAGCAGTTCTTC

D: -
size: -
J: TRBJ1-1
V: TRBV5-1
CDR3: CASSKNRVDAFF
DNA: TGCGCCAGCAGCAAAAACAGGGTAGACGCTTTCTTT

D: -
size: -
J: TRBJ2-1
V: TRBV13
CDR3: CASSLRTPISDYNEQFF
DNA: TGTGCCAGCAGCTTAAGAACCCCCATTTCCGACTACAATGAGCAGTTCTTC

D: TRBD2
size: -
J: TRBJ2-1
V: TRBV27
CDR3: CASSPQAAGEYNEQFF
DNA: TGTGCCAGCAGTCCCCAGGCCGCGGGGGAATACAATGAGCAGTTCTTC

D: -
size: -
J: TRBJ1-3
V: TRBV4-1
CDR3: CASSQDRAYGNTIYF
DNA: TGCGCCAGCAGCCAAGACAGGGCTTATGGAAACACCATATATTTT

D: -
size: -
J: TRBJ2-3
V: TRBV4-1
CDR3: CASLGPSTDTQYF
DNA: TGCGCCAGCTTGGGACCTAGCACAGATACGCAGTATTTT

D: -
size: -
J: TRBJ2-3
V: TRBV29-1
CDR3: CRTDHSSTDTQYF
DNA: TGCAGGACGGATCACAGTAGCACAGATACGCAGTATTTT

D: TRBD1
size: -
J: TRBJ2-1
V: TRBV29-1
CDR3: CSVVGTGAYNEQFF
DNA: TGCAGCGTAGTGGGGACAGGGGCCTACAATGAGCAGTTCTTC

D: -
size: -
J: TRBJ2-5
V: TRBV5-8
CDR3: CASSREGGRETQYF
DNA: TGTGCCAGCAGCCGCGAGGGGGGGCGAGAGACCCAGTACTTC

D: -
size: -
J: TRBJ1-5
V: TRBV5-6
CDR3: CASSLGGSNQPQHF
DNA: TGTGCCAGCAGCTTGGGTGGTAGCAATCAGCCCCAGCATTTT

D: TRBD2
size: -
J: TRBJ2-1
V: TRBV27
CDR3: CASSRILAGGPYEQFF
DNA: TGTGCCAGCAGTCGCATTCTAGCGGGAGGGCCCTATGAGCAGTTCTTC

D: -
size: -
J: TRBJ1-1
V: TRBV28
CDR3: CASSRTEAFF
DNA: TGTGCCAGCAGCAGGACTGAAGCTTTCTTT

D: -
size: -
J: TRBJ2-1
V: TRBV7-8
CDR3: CASSRSTRLSYNEQFF
DNA: TGTGCCAGCAGCCGCTCGACGCGTCTCTCCTACAATGAGCAGTTCTTC

D: -
size: -
J: TRBJ1-2
V: TRBV7-9
CDR3: CASSTDSLRGGYTF
DNA: TGTGCCAGCAGCACTGACAGTCTCCGAGGAGGCTACACCTTC

D: -
size: -
J: TRBJ2-5
V: TRBV14
CDR3: CASSQDEWGKRETQYF
DNA: TGTGCCAGCAGCCAAGATGAGTGGGGCAAGCGGGAGACCCAGTACTTC

D: TRBD1
size: -
J: TRBJ1-5
V: TRBV28
CDR3: CASSTWTGGTYQPQHF
DNA: TGTGCCAGCAGTACCTGGACAGGGGGCACTTATCAGCCCCAGCATTTT

D: -
size: -
J: TRBJ2-1
V: TRBV27
CDR3: CASSLYVYGSYNEQFF
DNA: TGTGCCAGCAGTTTATATGTCTATGGCTCCTACAATGAGCAGTTCTTC

D: -
size: -
J: TRBJ2-7
V: TRBV25-1
CDR3: CASGTGLEQYF
DNA: TGTGCCAGCGGGACTGGGCTCGAGCAGTACTTC

D: -
size: -
J: TRBJ1-4
V: TRBV7-9
CDR3: CASSPWTSTNEKLFF
DNA: TGTGCCAGCAGCCCCTGGACCTCAACTAATGAAAAACTGTTTTTT

D: -
size: -
J: TRBJ2-7
V: TRBV18
CDR3: CASSDVNRYEQYF
DNA: TGTGCCAGCTCCGACGTAAACCGCTACGAGCAGTACTTC

D: -
size: once
J: TRBJ2-3
V: TRBV11-2
CDR3: CASISPVEDTQYF
DNA: TGTGCCAGCATTTCCCCGGTTGAAGATACGCAGTATTTT

D: -
size: -
J: TRBJ2-1
V: TRBV5-1
CDR3: CASSLPQLSYNEQFF
DNA: TGCGCCAGCAGCTTGCCACAGCTTTCCTACAATGAGCAGTTCTTC

D: TRBD2
size: once
J: TRBJ2-1
V: TRBV4-2
CDR3: CASSLLGTSGRGLAYNEQFF
DNA: TGTGCCAGCAGCCTCCTGGGGACTAGCGGGAGGGGATTAGCCTACAATGAGCAGTTCTTC

D: -
size: -
J: TRBJ1-5
V: TRBV19
CDR3: CASSPVRDSNQPQHF
DNA: TGTGCCAGTAGCCCAGTCAGGGATAGCAATCAGCCCCAGCATTTT

D: -
size: -
J: TRBJ1-2
V: TRBV7-9
CDR3: CASSLAAGNGYTF
DNA: TGTGCCAGCAGCTTAGCCGCAGGGAATGGCTACACCTTC

D: -
size: once
J: TRBJ2-3
V: TRBV28
CDR3: CASMDSYTRSTDTQYF
DNA: TGTGCCAGCATGGACAGCTATACCCGTAGCACAGATACGCAGTATTTT

D: TRBD1
size: -
J: TRBJ1-2
V: TRBV15
CDR3: CATSRDRDRGYGYTF
DNA: TGTGCCACCAGCAGAGATAGGGACAGGGGGTATGGCTACACCTTC

D: TRBD1
size: -
J: TRBJ2-5
V: TRBV9
CDR3: CASSVETGDQETQYF
DNA: TGTGCCAGCAGCGTAGAGACAGGGGATCAAGAGACCCAGTACTTC

D: -
size: -
J: TRBJ1-2
V: TRBV9
CDR3: CASFGGRVTDGYTF
DNA: TGTGCCAGCTTTGGGGGCCGGGTCACAGATGGCTACACCTTC

D: TRBD2
size: once
J: TRBJ2-2
V: TRBV5-1
CDR3: CASSLDGLAGDTGELFF
DNA: TGCGCCAGCAGCTTGGATGGACTAGCGGGAGACACCGGGGAGCTGTTTTTT

D: TRBD1
size: -
J: TRBJ2-7
V: TRBV2
CDR3: CATRQGIYEQYF
DNA: TGTGCCACGAGACAGGGGATCTACGAGCAGTACTTC

D: -
size: -
J: TRBJ1-1
V: TRBV27
CDR3: CASSLALGAAEAFF
DNA: TGTGCCAGCAGTTTAGCCCTCGGGGCAGCTGAAGCTTTCTTT

D: -
size: -
J: TRBJ2-1
V: TRBV5-4
CDR3: CASSTGVPPGNEQFF
DNA: TGTGCCAGCAGCACGGGGGTCCCCCCGGGGAATGAGCAGTTCTTC

D: -
size: once
J: TRBJ2-7
V: TRBV6-5
CDR3: CASSPEQGSHEQYF
DNA: TGTGCCAGCAGCCCCGAGCAGGGGTCTCACGAGCAGTACTTC

D: -
size: -
J: TRBJ1-4
V: TRBV5-5
CDR3: CASRSRAMKGEKLFF
DNA: TGTGCCAGCAGGTCCAGGGCCATGAAGGGTGAAAAACTGTTTTTT

D: -
size: -
J: TRBJ2-5
V: TRBV27
CDR3: CASSPGLRETQYF
DNA: TGTGCCAGCAGTCCCGGACTACGAGAGACCCAGTACTTC

D: TRBD1
size: -
J: TRBJ2-2
V: TRBV7-9
CDR3: CASSSGQGGNTGELFF
DNA: TGTGCCAGCAGCTCTGGACAGGGGGGGAACACCGGGGAGCTGTTTTTT

D: -
size: -
J: TRBJ2-5
V: TRBV2
CDR3: CASTEPGETQYF
DNA: TGTGCCAGCACCGAGCCGGGAGAGACCCAGTACTTC

D: -
size: -
J: TRBJ2-1
V: TRBV28
CDR3: CASRPRVSYNEQFF
DNA: TGTGCCAGCAGGCCGCGGGTCTCCTACAATGAGCAGTTCTTC